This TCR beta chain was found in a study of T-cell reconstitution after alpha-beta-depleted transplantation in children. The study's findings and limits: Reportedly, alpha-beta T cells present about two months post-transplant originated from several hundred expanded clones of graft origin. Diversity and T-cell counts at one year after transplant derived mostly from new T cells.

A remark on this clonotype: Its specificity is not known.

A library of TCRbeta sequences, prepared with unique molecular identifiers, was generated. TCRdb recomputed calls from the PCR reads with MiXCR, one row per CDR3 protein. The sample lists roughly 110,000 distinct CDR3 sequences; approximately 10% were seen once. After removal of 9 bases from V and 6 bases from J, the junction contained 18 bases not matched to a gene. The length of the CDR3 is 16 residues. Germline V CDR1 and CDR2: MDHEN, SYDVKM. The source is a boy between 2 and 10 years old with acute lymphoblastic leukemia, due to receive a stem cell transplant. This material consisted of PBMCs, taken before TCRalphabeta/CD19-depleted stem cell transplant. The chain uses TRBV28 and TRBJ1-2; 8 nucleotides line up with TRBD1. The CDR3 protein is CASKGTGGAMVHGYTF. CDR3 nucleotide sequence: TGTGCCAGTAAAGGGACAGGCGGGGCAATGGTTCATGGCTACACCTTC.